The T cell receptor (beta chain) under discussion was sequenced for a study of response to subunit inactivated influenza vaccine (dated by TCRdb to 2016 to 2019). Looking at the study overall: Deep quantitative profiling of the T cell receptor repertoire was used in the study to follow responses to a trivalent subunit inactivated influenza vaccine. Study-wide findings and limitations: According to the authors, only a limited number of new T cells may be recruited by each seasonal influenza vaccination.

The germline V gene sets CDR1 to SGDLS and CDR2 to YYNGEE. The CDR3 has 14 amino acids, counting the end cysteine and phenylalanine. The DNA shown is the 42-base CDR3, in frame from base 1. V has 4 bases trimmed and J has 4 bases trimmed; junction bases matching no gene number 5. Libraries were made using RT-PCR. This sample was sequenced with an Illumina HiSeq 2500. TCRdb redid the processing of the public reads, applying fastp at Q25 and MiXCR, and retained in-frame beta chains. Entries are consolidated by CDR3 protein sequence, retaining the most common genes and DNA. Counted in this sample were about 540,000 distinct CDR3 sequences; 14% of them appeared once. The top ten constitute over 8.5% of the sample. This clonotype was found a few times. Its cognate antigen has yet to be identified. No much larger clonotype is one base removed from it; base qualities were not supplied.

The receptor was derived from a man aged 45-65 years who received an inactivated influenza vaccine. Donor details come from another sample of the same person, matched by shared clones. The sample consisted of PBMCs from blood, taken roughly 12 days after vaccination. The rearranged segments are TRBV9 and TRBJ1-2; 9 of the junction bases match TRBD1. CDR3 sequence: CASSPTGQGYGYTF. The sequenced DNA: TGTGCCAGCAGCCCGACGGGACAGGGCTATGGCTACACCTTC.